Detailed here is one T cell receptor beta chain. No antigen is known for it. A clone one base away is much larger, so this may be a read error. Each patient had bone marrow sampled at the time of active disease. Isolation of bone marrow mononuclear cells was performed by Ficoll-Hypaque density gradient centrifugation. Myeloma plasma cells were removed and CD138-negative cells were collected by negative selection after labeling with CD138 magnetic microbeads on a MACS separator. Purity of the isolated cells was checked by flow cytometry on an Attune NxT using CD138 antibodies. Total RNA was extracted using TRIzol reagent and was quantified on a NanoDrop spectrophotometer. For each patient, paired RNA-seq and IR-seq were run on the CD138-negative bone marrow sample from that patient. The CDR3 covers 12 residues, taking in both the cysteine and the phenylalanine. Just CDR3 DNA is preserved here, 36 bases in frame from base 1. The germline V gene yields MGHRA for CDR1 and YSYEKL for CDR2.

These data originate in a study of read filtering for tumor transcriptome and immune sequencing (dated by TCRdb to 2020 to 2021). Concerning the study at large: The cohort was composed of 17 male and roughly 13 female patients, with a mean age of approximately 70 years and an age range of roughly 45 to 85. TCR repertoires obtained by targeted immune repertoire sequencing and by bulk whole-transcriptome sequencing performed on the same bone marrow samples were compared. Per sample, about 4.05 to 11 million TCR-region mapped reads were obtained with IR-seq, compared with only 85 to 1273 with RNA-seq. Whole-transcriptome libraries were prepared with the TruSeq RNA Access Library Prep Kit after DNase treatment. By revised international staging, about 8 patients were R-ISS I, some 17 were R-ISS II and 6 or 7 were R-ISS III. One of the main goals was to work out a read-filtering strategy for immune repertoire data, in particular whether clonotypes backed by only a single read should be removed.

Starting from approximately 400 ng RNA, TCR libraries were constructed with the Immunoverse kit using molecular barcoded adaptors that cover the alpha/delta and beta/gamma chains. TCR library preparation used the same RNA that went into transcriptome sequencing. An Illumina HiSeq 4000 with 2 x 150 cycles was used to sequence the TCR libraries. The authors' analysis ran thus. With MiXCR, TCR reads were aligned to human V, D, J and C references and assembled into CDR3 clonotypes, with quality filtering and error correction included. The tcR package in R was used to analyze clonotype counts and gene usage diversity. For inspection of raw mapping reads, RNA-seq reads were mapped by STAR aligner version 2.5.3a onto GRCh37 of the human genome. IR-seq fastq files were randomly downsampled with Seqtk 1.3 to test the effect of sequencing depth on detected clonotypes. TCRdb handled the public reads itself, with Q25 trimming in fastp and clone calling in MiXCR, and kept productive beta chains. Rows merge per CDR3 protein into single entries with the most common DNA and genes. The V and J calls reflect TCRdb's pipeline rather than the authors' work. The sample table records about 130,000 distinct CDR3 sequences; about an eighth of these occur just once. The ten largest clones capture approximately 11% of the sample.

Study-wide findings and limitations: IR-seq captured clonotypes at much higher depth and more reliably than RNA-seq, and smaller IR-seq throughput sufficed to identify most shared clonotypes. The sorted CD138-negative fraction was not purified T cells but a mixed bone marrow immune population. In IR-seq, single-read clonotypes were roughly 86% of clonotypes but approximately 3.5% of total reads; in RNA-seq they were roughly 73% of clonotypes and 35% to 50% of reads. The correlation between IR-seq and RNA-seq shared clonotype proportions was increased by removal of single-read clonotypes.

Input material: a population of CD138-negative cells sorted from bone marrow. The cell subset or site label for this specimen denotes: bone marrow mononuclear cells depleted of CD138+ plasma/myeloma cells by negative magnetic selection. The clonotype originates from a donor aged 40 or older with multiple myeloma. The V gene is TRBV4-1 and the J gene is TRBJ1-1, with the D gene too uncertain to name. The CDR3 region reads CASSQGGSEASF. The nucleotide sequence is TGCGCCAGCAGCCAAGGAGGTTCTGAAGCTTCCTTT.